This T cell receptor beta chain appears in the sequencing data of a study of blood T cells in healthy people across ages. A second PCR of about 6 to 12 cycles used a sample-barcoded 5' primer and a J-beta primer mix. Each cDNA was tagged by a template-switch adaptor containing 12 random nucleotides. TCRdb re-analysed the 5' RACE reads in MiXCR, keeping a single row per CDR3 protein. The table includes roughly 800,000 distinct CDR3 sequences, 55% to 75% detected once. On this clonotype itself: The antigen is not known.

Study outcomes and limitations: In long-lived donors, naive CD4+ cell counts and diversity exceeded those of aged donors.

Germline V gene data show CDR1 as LGHNA and CDR2 as YNFKEQ. The V gene lost 5 bases and the J gene lost 5 bases, with 13 bases spanning the gap. The CDR3 sequence is 14 residues long. The sequencing sample was made of blood. The sequence was collected from a man aged 30 to 45 in good health. V is TRBV4-2 and J is TRBJ2-1, with D perhaps TRBD1 (7 bases). CDR3 DNA sequence: TGTGCCAGCAGCGACAGGGACTGGGACAATGAGCAGTTCTTC. Translating gives CASSDRDWDNEQFF.